This T cell receptor (beta chain) derives from a study of blood T cell repertoires in COVID-19. Study overall: Nucleic acid was either cDNA or gDNA, and it came from T cells, B-cell-depleted T cells, or PBMCs.

Germline CDR1 is SGDLS and CDR2 is YYNGEE. The length of the CDR3 is 17 residues. V dropped 3 bases and J dropped 0 bases, with 18 bases sitting between them. Only in-frame clones appear in the TCRdb table, and some are missing; sequencing was by immunoSEQ multiplex PCR. The repertoire holds 100,000 or so clones, over 75% seen once, with under 4.5% in the top ten. The sample holds a few counts of this clone. This TCR came from a man aged 50 to 59 with acute or convalescent COVID-19. Sequencing was performed on peripheral blood. This chain links TRBV9 with TRBJ1-2; D unclear. In nucleotides, the CDR3 is TGTGCCAGCAGCGAGCCAGGCCTTACCGGCCCTAACTATGGCTACACCTTC. It translates to CASSEPGLTGPNYGYTF.